The 9 T cell receptor beta chains given below trace back to one sample, sequenced in a study of T-cell reconstitution after alpha-beta-depleted transplantation in children. Unique molecular identifiers were incorporated when the TCRbeta library was constructed. One entry per CDR3 protein, called by TCRdb with MiXCR from the PCR reads. Of a few hundred thousand distinct CDR3 sequences listed, 9.5% to 13% are singletons. Sequences were derived from PBMCs, sampled before TCRalphabeta/CD19-depleted stem cell transplant. Source of these receptors: a child less than two years old with acute myeloid leukemia, due to receive a stem cell transplant.

The chain carries TRBV9 and TRBJ1-1; D may be TRBD1 (6 bases). This CDR3 has 14 residues. Germline-derived CDR1 and CDR2 are SGDLS and YYNGEE. Deletions cut 1 base from V and 14 bases from J, with 21 bases between. The CDR3 here is CASSVLTGAGEGFF. CDR3 nucleotides: TGTGCCAGCAGCGTACTGACAGGCGCTGGCGAAGGATTCTTT.

The CDR3, as DNA: TGCAGTGCTAGAGCTGCCCTAGGGACCTCGGGGAATGAGCAGTTCTTC. Its protein is CSARAALGTSGNEQFF. The chain couples TRBV20-1 to TRBJ2-1; D possibly uses TRBD1 or TRBD2 (5 bases each). The CDR3 is made up of 16 amino acids. Germline V gene data show CDR1 as DFQATT and CDR2 as SNEGSKA (reference sequence). Trimming left V 1 base short and J 7 bases short, with 20 bases between.

This clonotype was observed at least ten times. V usage is TRBV5-1 and J usage is TRBJ2-1; TRBD1 matches at 11 bases. Germline V gives CDR1 SGHRS, CDR2 YFSETQ. V shed 3 bases and J 0 bases; nucleotides not matched to a gene: 2. The length of the CDR3 is 16 residues. The CDR3 sequence: CASSSGQGGSYNEQFF. The CDR3 DNA follows: TGCGCCAGCAGCTCGGGACAGGGGGGCTCCTACAATGAGCAGTTCTTC.

This clonotype was observed many times. The rearrangement uses TRBV20-1 and TRBJ2-3; the D call may be TRBD1 or TRBD2 (5 bases each). Germline CDR1 reads DFQATT; CDR2 reads SNEGSKA (reference sequence). With 6 bases removed from V and 0 bases from J, the gap between germline ends came to 13 bases. The CDR3 sequence is 14 residues long. This chain's CDR3 is CSAPWGSSTDTQYF. CDR3 DNA: TGCAGTGCCCCCTGGGGGAGTAGCACAGATACGCAGTATTTT.

The chain has TRBV7-2 and TRBJ1-6; D gene uncertain. CDR1 is SGHTA and CDR2 is FQGNSA in the germline V gene. Trimming cost V 0 bases and J 8 bases, with 11 bases left between them. This CDR3 is built from 15 residues. CDR3 in DNA: TGTGCCAGCAGCTTAGCTGGGGTCTTGCATTCACCCCTCCACTTT. It is translated as CASSLAGVLHSPLHF.

The sample holds many counts of this clonotype. The CDR3 reads CASSAITRQAKNIQYF. The DNA for the CDR3 is TGTGCCAGCAGCGCTATCACTCGACAGGCCAAAAACATTCAGTACTTC. J is TRBJ2-4 and V is TRBV13; D perhaps matches TRBD1 (5 bases). CDR1 is PRHDT and CDR2 is FYEKMQ in the germline V gene (reference sequence). Trimming shortened V by 5 bases and J by 1 base, and 15 bases separated the two germline ends. The CDR3 covers 16 residues. Full variable domain (rest looked up from reference TRBV13 and TRBJ2-4): AAGVIQSPRHLIKEKRETATLKCYPIPRHDTVYWYQQGPGQDPQFLISFYEKMQSDKGSIPDRFSAQQFSDYHSELNMSSLELGDSALYFCASSAITRQAKNIQYFGAGTRLSVL.

This clonotype was seen repeatedly, ten times or more. V gene TRBV20-1 combines with J gene TRBJ1-4; maybe TRBD1 (5 bases). V was trimmed by 5 bases and J by 10 bases, leaving 20 bases between them. Germline V CDR1 and CDR2: DFQATT, SNEGSKA (reference sequence). The CDR3 spans 14 residues. The CDR3 nucleotides are TGCAGTGCTCTTACTTCCGGACAAGGCGGAAAACTGTTTTTT. Its protein is CSALTSGQGGKLFF.

This clonotype has at least ten counts. The rearrangement links TRBV5-1 to TRBJ2-1; 8 nucleotides align to TRBD2. The CDR3 is 17 residues long. CDR1 SGHRS and CDR2 YFSETQ come from the germline V gene. J gave up 8 bases and V 0 bases, and 13 bases lay outside the gene matches. CDR3 residues: CASSLDLPGLGGDEQFF. The CDR3 DNA is TGCGCCAGCAGCTTGGATTTACCGGGACTAGGAGGGGATGAGCAGTTCTTC.

This clonotype was found a few times. The chain recombines TRBV28 with TRBJ2-4; tentatively, D is TRBD2 (5 bases). This CDR3 comprises 16 residues. Germline-derived CDR1 and CDR2 are MDHEN and SYDVKM. Between the trimmed V and J ends, which lost 4 bases and 2 bases, there was a span of 15 bases. The CDR3 nucleotides are TGTGCCAGCAGTTGGTCGACCCGAGGGACCAAAAACATTCAGTACTTC. Translating gives CASSWSTRGTKNIQYF.